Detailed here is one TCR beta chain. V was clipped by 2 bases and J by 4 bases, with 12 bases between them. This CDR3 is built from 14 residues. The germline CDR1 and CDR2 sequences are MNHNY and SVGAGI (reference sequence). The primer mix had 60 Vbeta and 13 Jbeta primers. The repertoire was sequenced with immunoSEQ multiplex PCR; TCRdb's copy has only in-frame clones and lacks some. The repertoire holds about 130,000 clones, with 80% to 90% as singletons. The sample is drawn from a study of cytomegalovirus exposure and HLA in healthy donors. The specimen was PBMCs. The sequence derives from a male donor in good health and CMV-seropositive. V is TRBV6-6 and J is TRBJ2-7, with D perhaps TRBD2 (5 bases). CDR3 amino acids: CASSYGLERYEQYF. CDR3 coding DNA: TGTGCCAGCAGTTACGGACTGGAGAGGTACGAGCAGTACTTC.